A selection of T cell receptor beta chains follows, all from one sample in a study of cytomegalovirus exposure and HLA in healthy donors. The method was immunoSEQ multiplex PCR; TCRdb's version includes in-frame clones alone and lacks a portion of them. The repertoire holds tens of thousands of clones, around 67% seen once, with 2% to 2.5% in the top ten. Material for sequencing was PBMCs. The receptors stem from a human donor in good health. Each CDR3 is given without its conserved first and last residue.

J,V,CDR3
TRBJ2-3,TRBV5-6,ASSATGGTDTQY
TRBJ2-3,TRBV7-9,ASSSLWTGATDTQY
TRBJ1-2,TRBV7-8,ASSPLRGLTDYGYT
TRBJ2-7,TRBV5-4,ASSLGQGRSSYEPY
TRBJ2-7,TRBV4-1,ASSQDPAGGTYEQY
TRBJ2-1,TRBV18,ASSPLAGGIYNEQF
TRBJ1-1,TRBV9,ASSAYRGTEAF
TRBJ2-7,TRBV9,ASSPQTGALSYEQY
TRBJ1-4,TRBV6-5,ASRRSNEKLF
TRBJ2-1,TRBV7-3,ASSKDRGYYNEQF
TRBJ1-1,TRBV29-1,SVTTKLGNTEAF
TRBJ2-1,TRBV18,ASSLLDRGNEQF
TRBJ2-7,TRBV10-3,ATVTSGGYYEQY
TRBJ1-6,TRBV6-1,ASSGGQSNSPLH
TRBJ2-1,TRBV7-8,ASSLFSGPRNEQF
TRBJ2-1,TRBV9,ASSVVPGEYNEQF
TRBJ1-2,TRBV9,ASSVGGQGANWGYT
TRBJ1-6,TRBV6-1,ASRPTRDRGSPLH
TRBJ2-2,TRBV4-3,ASSQTGSTGELF
TRBJ2-3,TRBV7-3,ASSLRGIDTQY
TRBJ2-7,TRBV7-9,ASSLGLAGGNYEQY
TRBJ2-7,TRBV5-1,ASSFKDPGAYEQY
TRBJ1-3,TRBV18,ASSPQSVGNTIY
TRBJ1-1,TRBV5-4,ASSPWTGEAF
TRBJ2-7,TRBV7-3,ASSSYPRPGEKQY
TRBJ1-5,TRBV19,ASSPGIGNQPQH
TRBJ1-3,TRBV29-1,SVVGGLGGNTIY
TRBJ2-3,TRBV7-2,ASSSTRADTQY
TRBJ1-6,TRBV4-1,ASSQDRRSPLH
TRBJ2-5,TRBV9,ASSVAVRRGDETQY
TRBJ1-1,TRBV5-5,ASSLGAYTEAF
TRBJ2-7,TRBV4-1,ASSQVFTGSYEQY
TRBJ1-6,TRBV2,ASSVGTGGAPLH
TRBJ2-2,TRBV9,ASSGQLTGTGGSGELF
TRBJ2-7,TRBV5-6,ASSTWSLGAYEQY
TRBJ2-7,TRBV10-3,AIRKGTESSYEQY
TRBJ1-2,TRBV30,AWSAWGTDNYGYT
TRBJ1-2,TRBV7-9,ASSFRNYGYT
TRBJ2-1,TRBV9,ASSVDRDRVGNEQF
TRBJ2-1,TRBV19,ASSALTSGGRNEQF
TRBJ2-2,TRBV7-3,ASSFLLGQGSGELF
TRBJ2-7,TRBV9,ASSDNNEQY
TRBJ2-2,TRBV7-7,ASSLAGTANTGELF
TRBJ1-3,TRBV5-1,ASSSGTGRPGNTIY